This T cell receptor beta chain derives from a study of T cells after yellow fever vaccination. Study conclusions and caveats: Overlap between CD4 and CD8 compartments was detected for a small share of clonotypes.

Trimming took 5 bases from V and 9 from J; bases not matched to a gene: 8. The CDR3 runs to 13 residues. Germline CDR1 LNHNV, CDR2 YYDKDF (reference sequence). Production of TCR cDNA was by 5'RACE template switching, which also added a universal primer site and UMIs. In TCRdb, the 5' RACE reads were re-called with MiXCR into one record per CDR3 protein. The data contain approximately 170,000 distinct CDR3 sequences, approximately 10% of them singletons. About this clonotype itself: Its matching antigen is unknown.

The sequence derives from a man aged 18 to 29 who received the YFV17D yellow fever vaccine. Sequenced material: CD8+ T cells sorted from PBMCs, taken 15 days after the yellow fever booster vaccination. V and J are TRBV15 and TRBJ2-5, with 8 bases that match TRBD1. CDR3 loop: CATSGRDRIAQYF. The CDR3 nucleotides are TGTGCCACCAGCGGCCGGGACAGGATAGCCCAGTACTTC.